This entry describes one TCR beta chain. Its antigen remains unidentified. The data originate from a study of beta chain features in type 1 diabetes. Expressed TCRB transcripts got sequenced, as all isolated RNA was reverse transcribed. The data were produced by immunoSEQ multiplex PCR, yet TCRdb's version contains in-frame clones alone and is incomplete. Of approximately 14,000 clones in the sample, about two thirds are singletons; the top ten hold around 0.6%. V lost 7 bases, J lost 2 bases, and 18 bases lay in between. Germline V gives CDR1 MNHEY, CDR2 SMNVEV (reference sequence). This CDR3 is 15 amino acids long. Each donor gave one heparinised blood draw averaging around 120 mL. Cell sorting via CD45RO/CCR7/CD25/CD127/CD95/CD27 was performed to obtain CD4+ naive, central memory, regulatory and stem cell-like memory cells. Notes on the study in general: Compared to healthy donors, patients appeared to have naive, central memory and Treg TCRB repertoires that were more alike. TCRB CDR3s from Type 1 diabetes patients were moderately but significantly shorter in all four CD4+ subsets.

Sequences were obtained from stem cell memory CD4+ T cells from blood. This receptor was obtained from a young woman with type 1 diabetes. The rearrangement joins TRBV27 to TRBJ2-7, with a possible D match to TRBD2 (7 bases). The CDR3 loop reads CASNLGRGNTYEQYF. CDR3 sequence (DNA): TGTGCCAGCAACCTTGGGAGGGGGAACACCTACGAGCAGTACTTC.